One sample yielded the 9 T cell receptor beta chains listed below, sequenced in a study of blood T cell repertoires in COVID-19. Method: immunoSEQ multiplex PCR; TCRdb's copy keeps in-frame clones and lacks some. The table shows a few hundred thousand clones, with about 89% occurring only once. Sequenced: peripheral blood. These receptors came from a man aged 40-49 years who had recovered from COVID-19.

The sample holds a few counts of this clone. The rearrangement links TRBV2 to TRBJ1-1; possibly TRBD1 for D (5 bases). V was trimmed by 0 bases and J by 5 bases, leaving 10 bases between them. Per germline, CDR1 SNHLY and CDR2 FYNNEI. The CDR3 runs to 14 residues. CDR3: CASSEAAGRTEAFF. Here the CDR3 DNA reads TGTGCCAGCAGTGAAGCAGCAGGGCGAACTGAAGCTTTCTTT.

This chain connects TRBV9 to TRBJ1-2; 12 bases match TRBD1. Germline lookup yields CDR1 SGDLS and CDR2 YYNGEE. The CDR3 has 14 residues. Trimming at V came to 4 bases and at J to 8 bases, leaving 6 bases not matched to a gene. Written as DNA, the CDR3 is TGTGCCAGCAGCCCTTGGGACAGGGGGCGAGGCTACACCTTC. Protein: CASSPWDRGRGYTF.

The rearrangement joins TRBV7-2 to TRBJ1-2, with D maybe TRBD1 (5 bases). This CDR3 region has 15 residues. The V end lost 1 base, the J end lost 4 bases, and 13 bases lay between the germline ends. The germline V gene encodes CDR1 SGHTA and CDR2 FQGNSA. The chain's CDR3 is CASSLGQGTGYGYTF. The CDR3 DNA reads TGTGCCAGCAGCTTAGGGCAGGGAACAGGCTATGGCTACACCTTC.

The chain joins TRBV6-6 to TRBJ1-6, with unresolved D. Trimming left V 3 bases short and J 7 bases short, with 7 bases between. In germline, CDR1 is MNHNY, CDR2 SVGAGI (reference sequence). The CDR3 runs to 13 residues. CDR3 residues: CASSYLQNSPLHF. DNA for the CDR3: TGTGCCAGCAGTTATTTACAGAATTCACCCCTCCACTTT.

The rearrangement joins TRBV6-5 to TRBJ1-2; D unresolved. The V end was cut by 6 bases, the J end by 4 bases, with 18 bases between. The CDR3 covers 15 residues. The germline V gene encodes CDR1 MNHEY and CDR2 SVGAGI. The CDR3 DNA reads as TGTGCCAGCAGACGCCTAGGAGGGCGCGGCTATGGCTACACCTTC. It yields the protein CASRRLGGRGYGYTF.

A remark on this clone: One end of the junction fails to match germline, which may point to a read error. The chain couples TRBV2 to TRBJ2-3, with D uncertain. The CDR3 sequence is 17 residues long. Germline V lookup: CDR1 SNHLY, CDR2 FYNNEI. CDR3 amino acids: CASSPLPRPTRTDAQYF. In DNA form, the CDR3 reads TGTGCCAGCAGCCCTCTCCCTCGCCCGACCCGCACAGATGCGCAGTATTTT.

This sequence joins TRBV7-9 and TRBJ2-7; D gene ambiguous. The CDR3 runs to 12 residues. Trimming shortened V by 6 bases and J by 0 bases, and 6 bases separated the two germline ends. Germline CDR1 SEHNR, CDR2 FQNEAQ (reference sequence). The DNA of the CDR3 is TGTGCCAGCAGTCCAATCTCCTACGAGCAGTACTTC. Protein sequence: CASSPISYEQYF.

This rearrangement joins TRBV9 to TRBJ2-2, with TRBD1 matching over 10 bases. From germline, CDR1 is SGDLS and CDR2 YYNGEE. The CDR3 is made up of 16 amino acids. J gave up 1 base and V 3 bases, and 3 bases lay outside the gene matches. CDR3 coding DNA: TGTGCCAGCAGCGCGGACAGGGGGAAGAACACCGGGGAGCTGTTTTTT. The encoded protein is CASSADRGKNTGELFF.

The chain has TRBV9 and TRBJ2-5, with D tentatively TRBD2 (5 bases). The germline gives CDR1 SGDLS, CDR2 YYNGEE. Trimming cost V 4 bases and J 2 bases, with 9 bases left between them. The CDR3 is made up of 13 amino acids. The CDR3 bases are TGTGCCAGCAGCCCTAGCATTCAAGAGACCCAGTACTTC. It codes for CASSPSIQETQYF.